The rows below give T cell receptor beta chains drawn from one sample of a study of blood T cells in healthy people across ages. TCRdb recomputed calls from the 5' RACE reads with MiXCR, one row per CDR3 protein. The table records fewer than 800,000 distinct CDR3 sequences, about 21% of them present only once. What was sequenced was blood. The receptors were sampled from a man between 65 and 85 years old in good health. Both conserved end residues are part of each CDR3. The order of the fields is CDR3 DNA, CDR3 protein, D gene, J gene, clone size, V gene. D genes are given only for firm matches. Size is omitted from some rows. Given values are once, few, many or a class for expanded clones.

CDR3 DNA: TGCGCCAGCAGTGTGGTGACTAGCGGGCAAGGGTACAATGAGCAGTTCTTC
CDR3 protein: CASSVVTSGQGYNEQFF
D gene: TRBD2
J gene: TRBJ2-1
clone size: few
V gene: TRBV10-2

CDR3 DNA: TGTGCCAGCAGCCAGACAGCTACAGATACGCAGTATTTT
CDR3 protein: CASSQTATDTQYF
D gene: .
J gene: TRBJ2-3
clone size: .
V gene: TRBV7-9

CDR3 DNA: TGCGCCAGCAGTGAGTCGAGGGCTAGCGGGACAATTGGGGATACGCAGTATTTT
CDR3 protein: CASSESRASGTIGDTQYF
D gene: TRBD2
J gene: TRBJ2-3
clone size: .
V gene: TRBV10-1

CDR3 DNA: TGTGCCAGCAGCTTAGGAACAGGTCCTAATTCACCCCTCCACTTT
CDR3 protein: CASSLGTGPNSPLHF
D gene: .
J gene: TRBJ1-6
clone size: few
V gene: TRBV11-2

CDR3 DNA: TGCGCCGGCAGCCCTATGCACCTAGCGGGAGGGCTCAATGAGCAGTTCTTC
CDR3 protein: CAGSPMHLAGGLNEQFF
D gene: TRBD2
J gene: TRBJ2-1
clone size: few
V gene: TRBV4-1

CDR3 DNA: TGTGCCAGCAGTTTCCCCGGGACTAGCTTCTACGAGCAGTACTTC
CDR3 protein: CASSFPGTSFYEQYF
D gene: TRBD2
J gene: TRBJ2-7
clone size: .
V gene: TRBV28

CDR3 DNA: TGTGCCAGCAGTTCCCAGACAGTTGGCTACACCTTC
CDR3 protein: CASSSQTVGYTF
D gene: .
J gene: TRBJ1-2
clone size: few
V gene: TRBV12-3/TRBV12-4

CDR3 DNA: TGCGCCAGCAGCAATACAGGGGGCTTGAACACTGAAGCTTTCTTT
CDR3 protein: CASSNTGGLNTEAFF
D gene: TRBD1
J gene: TRBJ1-1
clone size: few
V gene: TRBV4-1

CDR3 DNA: TGCGCCAGCAGCCAAGATATAGCAGGGTCCAGCTACGAGCAGTACTTC
CDR3 protein: CASSQDIAGSSYEQYF
D gene: .
J gene: TRBJ2-7
clone size: few
V gene: TRBV4-1

CDR3 DNA: TGCGCCAGCAGCTTGGGGGACAGGCCTATCAATGAGCAGTTCTTC
CDR3 protein: CASSLGDRPINEQFF
D gene: TRBD1
J gene: TRBJ2-1
clone size: .
V gene: TRBV5-1

CDR3 DNA: TGCGCCAGCAGCCCTAGCGGGAAGGGCTCCTACAATGAGCAGTTCTTC
CDR3 protein: CASSPSGKGSYNEQFF
D gene: TRBD2
J gene: TRBJ2-1
clone size: .
V gene: TRBV5-1

CDR3 DNA: TGTGCCAGCAGCTTGGTCAAAGGGGGCAACCAAGAGACCCAGTACTTC
CDR3 protein: CASSLVKGGNQETQYF
D gene: TRBD1
J gene: TRBJ2-5
clone size: few
V gene: TRBV5-5

CDR3 DNA: TGCAGTGCTAGTGACCCCCGGACAGGGGATGACGAGCAGTACTTC
CDR3 protein: CSASDPRTGDDEQYF
D gene: TRBD1
J gene: TRBJ2-7
clone size: many
V gene: TRBV20-1

CDR3 DNA: TGTGCCAGCAGCTTGGTACAGCTTAACCCCAATGAGCAGTTCTTC
CDR3 protein: CASSLVQLNPNEQFF
D gene: .
J gene: TRBJ2-1
clone size: few
V gene: TRBV5-1

CDR3 DNA: TGTGCCACCAGAGTCCCGGGGTCGGACAATGAGCAGTTCTTC
CDR3 protein: CATRVPGSDNEQFF
D gene: .
J gene: TRBJ2-1
clone size: few
V gene: TRBV10-3

CDR3 DNA: TGCGCCAGCAGCTTGGGGGTTACCCACACAGATACGCAGTATTTT
CDR3 protein: CASSLGVTHTDTQYF
D gene: .
J gene: TRBJ2-3
clone size: .
V gene: TRBV5-1

CDR3 DNA: TGCAGTGCTAGAATGGGGGCGCATAACTATGGCTACACCTTC
CDR3 protein: CSARMGAHNYGYTF
D gene: .
J gene: TRBJ1-2
clone size: few
V gene: TRBV20-1

CDR3 DNA: TGTGCCAGCAGCCTTCCGGGACGGAAACAAGAGACCCAGTACTTC
CDR3 protein: CASSLPGRKQETQYF
D gene: .
J gene: TRBJ2-5
clone size: .
V gene: TRBV5-4

CDR3 DNA: TGCAGTGCTAGACGTGACTCCAATGAGCAGTTCTTC
CDR3 protein: CSARRDSNEQFF
D gene: .
J gene: TRBJ2-1
clone size: .
V gene: TRBV20-1

CDR3 DNA: TGTGCCAGCCTTGGGGGTTACGGCACAGATACGCAGTATTTT
CDR3 protein: CASLGGYGTDTQYF
D gene: .
J gene: TRBJ2-3
clone size: few
V gene: TRBV2

CDR3 DNA: TGTGCCAACAGTTCACGCTACGGCTACACCTTC
CDR3 protein: CANSSRYGYTF
D gene: .
J gene: TRBJ1-2
clone size: .
V gene: TRBV12-3/TRBV12-4

CDR3 DNA: TGCGCCAGCAGCTTAGATGGTGGCGCAACTAATGAAAAACTGTTTTTT
CDR3 protein: CASSLDGGATNEKLFF
D gene: .
J gene: TRBJ1-4
clone size: .
V gene: TRBV5-1

CDR3 DNA: TGTGCCAGCACCCGCTCGGTGCCCGGGGAGCTGTTTTTT
CDR3 protein: CASTRSVPGELFF
D gene: .
J gene: TRBJ2-2
clone size: many
V gene: TRBV2

CDR3 DNA: TGCAGTGCTGGGGAGCGGGAGATAGGTGTCTACGAGCAGTACTTC
CDR3 protein: CSAGEREIGVYEQYF
D gene: TRBD2
J gene: TRBJ2-7
clone size: .
V gene: TRBV20-1

CDR3 DNA: TGTGCCAGCAGATTAATTCTAGGGTCGCCAGATACGCAGTATTTT
CDR3 protein: CASRLILGSPDTQYF
D gene: .
J gene: TRBJ2-3
clone size: .
V gene: TRBV11-2

CDR3 DNA: TGTGCCAGCAGTTACTCGCGGTATGAGCAGTTCTTC
CDR3 protein: CASSYSRYEQFF
D gene: .
J gene: TRBJ2-1
clone size: many
V gene: TRBV6-6

CDR3 DNA: TGTGCCGGCAGTCCCCCCAGGGGGGAGCAGTTCTTC
CDR3 protein: CAGSPPRGEQFF
D gene: TRBD1
J gene: TRBJ2-1
clone size: few
V gene: TRBV28

CDR3 DNA: TGCAGTGCTAGAGACGGGGGGACAGGGAGTCCCGAGCAGTACTTC
CDR3 protein: CSARDGGTGSPEQYF
D gene: TRBD1
J gene: TRBJ2-7
clone size: .
V gene: TRBV20-1

CDR3 DNA: TGTGCCAGCAGCCAAGGTAGCGGGAACAATGAGCAGTTCTTC
CDR3 protein: CASSQGSGNNEQFF
D gene: TRBD2
J gene: TRBJ2-1
clone size: .
V gene: TRBV3-1

CDR3 DNA: TGTGCCAGCAGTTCGACAGCTGGGAACACTGAAGCTTTCTTT
CDR3 protein: CASSSTAGNTEAFF
D gene: .
J gene: TRBJ1-1
clone size: few
V gene: TRBV27

CDR3 DNA: TGTGCCAGCAGCTTAGTGAGTACCGGGACCAATGAGCAGTTCTTC
CDR3 protein: CASSLVSTGTNEQFF
D gene: .
J gene: TRBJ2-1
clone size: few
V gene: TRBV7-2

CDR3 DNA: TGCTCCAGCAGCTTGAGGACTAGCGTCTACGAGCAGTACTTC
CDR3 protein: CSSSLRTSVYEQYF
D gene: TRBD2
J gene: TRBJ2-7
clone size: .
V gene: TRBV5-1

CDR3 DNA: TGTGCCAGCAGTTTGGGACTAGCTAGGAGCTCCTACGAGCAGTACTTC
CDR3 protein: CASSLGLARSSYEQYF
D gene: TRBD2
J gene: TRBJ2-7
clone size: few
V gene: TRBV12-3/TRBV12-4

CDR3 DNA: TGTGCCAGCAGCTTAGACGTACAAACCTACAATGAGCAGTTCTTC
CDR3 protein: CASSLDVQTYNEQFF
D gene: .
J gene: TRBJ2-1
clone size: .
V gene: TRBV7-2

CDR3 DNA: TGTGCCAGCAGTGAAATGGGGACAGTGCAGTACTTC
CDR3 protein: CASSEMGTVQYF
D gene: TRBD1
J gene: TRBJ2-5
clone size: .
V gene: TRBV2

CDR3 DNA: TGTGCCAGCAGCTTCACCTACAATGAGCAGCTCTTC
CDR3 protein: CASSFTYNEQLF
D gene: .
J gene: TRBJ2-1
clone size: .
V gene: TRBV7-3

CDR3 DNA: TGTGCCAGCAGCCGAGAGGGGCTCAGGCGGGTGTGGCAGCCCCAGCATTTT
CDR3 protein: CASSREGLRRVWQPQHF
D gene: .
J gene: TRBJ1-5
clone size: many
V gene: TRBV7-8

CDR3 DNA: TGTGCCAGCAGCCAAAATCATGGAGGGTTGGCCTATGGCTACACCTTC
CDR3 protein: CASSQNHGGLAYGYTF
D gene: .
J gene: TRBJ1-2
clone size: few
V gene: TRBV14

CDR3 DNA: TGTGCCAGCAGCTTCGACAGGGGAGTTGCGACCCAGTACTTC
CDR3 protein: CASSFDRGVATQYF
D gene: TRBD1
J gene: TRBJ2-5
clone size: .
V gene: TRBV11-2

CDR3 DNA: .
CDR3 protein: CASSKGVLLRCCRARQGGPYILNF
D gene: .
J gene: TRBJ2-5
clone size: few
V gene: TRBV21-1

CDR3 DNA: TGTGCCAGCAGTTTAGCGACGAGGACCGGGGAGCAGTTCTTC
CDR3 protein: CASSLATRTGEQFF
D gene: .
J gene: TRBJ2-1
clone size: few
V gene: TRBV12-3/TRBV12-4

CDR3 DNA: TGCAGCGGGTGCGGGACAGCCGTGATGAGGGACAATGAGCAGTTCTTC
CDR3 protein: CSGCGTAVMRDNEQFF
D gene: .
J gene: TRBJ2-1
clone size: .
V gene: TRBV29-1

CDR3 DNA: TGCGCCAGCAGCTTGCTCCAGGGGCCTGGGACCGGGGAGCTGTTTTTT
CDR3 protein: CASSLLQGPGTGELFF
D gene: .
J gene: TRBJ2-2
clone size: .
V gene: TRBV5-1

CDR3 DNA: TGTGCCAGCAGCCCCACAAAGGGCTCCTACAATGAGCAGTTCTTC
CDR3 protein: CASSPTKGSYNEQFF
D gene: .
J gene: TRBJ2-1
clone size: .
V gene: TRBV6-5

CDR3 DNA: TGTGCCAGCAGTTCAGTTATGGAGTACGAGCAGTACTTC
CDR3 protein: CASSSVMEYEQYF
D gene: .
J gene: TRBJ2-7
clone size: few
V gene: TRBV6-6

CDR3 DNA: TGCGCCTGCAGCTTGGCCCCCACAGGGATAGCCAAAAACATTCAGTACTTC
CDR3 protein: CACSLAPTGIAKNIQYF
D gene: .
J gene: TRBJ2-4
clone size: .
V gene: TRBV5-1

CDR3 DNA: TGTGCCATCAGTAAAGACTGGAACACTGAAGCTTTCTTT
CDR3 protein: CAISKDWNTEAFF
D gene: .
J gene: TRBJ1-1
clone size: few
V gene: TRBV10-3

CDR3 DNA: TGCAGTGCTAGTGAGGGGGCAACTAATGAAAAACTGTTTTTT
CDR3 protein: CSASEGATNEKLFF
D gene: .
J gene: TRBJ1-4
clone size: .
V gene: TRBV20-1

CDR3 DNA: TGTGCCAGCAGTGAATCTCCCCCCTTCGAGCAGTACTTC
CDR3 protein: CASSESPPFEQYF
D gene: .
J gene: TRBJ2-7
clone size: .
V gene: TRBV2

CDR3 DNA: TGTGCCAGCAGTTACTTACAGGGGGCGAACACTGAAGCTTTCTTT
CDR3 protein: CASSYLQGANTEAFF
D gene: TRBD1
J gene: TRBJ1-1
clone size: .
V gene: TRBV6-6

CDR3 DNA: TGCGCCAGCAGCTATACAGGGGTCCTGAACACTGAAGCTTTCTTT
CDR3 protein: CASSYTGVLNTEAFF
D gene: TRBD1
J gene: TRBJ1-1
clone size: .
V gene: TRBV5-1

CDR3 DNA: TGTGCTAGTGGTTTGACCTCTGGGGCCAACGTCCTGACTTTC
CDR3 protein: CASGLTSGANVLTF
D gene: .
J gene: TRBJ2-6
clone size: few
V gene: TRBV12-5

CDR3 DNA: TGTGCCAGCAGTTACGGAGGACGGCCTTGGGGAGATACGCAGTATTTT
CDR3 protein: CASSYGGRPWGDTQYF
D gene: .
J gene: TRBJ2-3
clone size: .
V gene: TRBV6-2/TRBV6-3

CDR3 DNA: TGCAGTGCTAGAGAACGGGGCAGTGAAAAACTGTTTTTT
CDR3 protein: CSARERGSEKLFF
D gene: .
J gene: TRBJ1-4
clone size: few
V gene: TRBV20-1

CDR3 DNA: TGTGCCAGCAGCCACACTCGGACAGGGGCGTTCACCGGGGAGCTGTTTTTT
CDR3 protein: CASSHTRTGAFTGELFF
D gene: TRBD1
J gene: TRBJ2-2
clone size: .
V gene: TRBV27